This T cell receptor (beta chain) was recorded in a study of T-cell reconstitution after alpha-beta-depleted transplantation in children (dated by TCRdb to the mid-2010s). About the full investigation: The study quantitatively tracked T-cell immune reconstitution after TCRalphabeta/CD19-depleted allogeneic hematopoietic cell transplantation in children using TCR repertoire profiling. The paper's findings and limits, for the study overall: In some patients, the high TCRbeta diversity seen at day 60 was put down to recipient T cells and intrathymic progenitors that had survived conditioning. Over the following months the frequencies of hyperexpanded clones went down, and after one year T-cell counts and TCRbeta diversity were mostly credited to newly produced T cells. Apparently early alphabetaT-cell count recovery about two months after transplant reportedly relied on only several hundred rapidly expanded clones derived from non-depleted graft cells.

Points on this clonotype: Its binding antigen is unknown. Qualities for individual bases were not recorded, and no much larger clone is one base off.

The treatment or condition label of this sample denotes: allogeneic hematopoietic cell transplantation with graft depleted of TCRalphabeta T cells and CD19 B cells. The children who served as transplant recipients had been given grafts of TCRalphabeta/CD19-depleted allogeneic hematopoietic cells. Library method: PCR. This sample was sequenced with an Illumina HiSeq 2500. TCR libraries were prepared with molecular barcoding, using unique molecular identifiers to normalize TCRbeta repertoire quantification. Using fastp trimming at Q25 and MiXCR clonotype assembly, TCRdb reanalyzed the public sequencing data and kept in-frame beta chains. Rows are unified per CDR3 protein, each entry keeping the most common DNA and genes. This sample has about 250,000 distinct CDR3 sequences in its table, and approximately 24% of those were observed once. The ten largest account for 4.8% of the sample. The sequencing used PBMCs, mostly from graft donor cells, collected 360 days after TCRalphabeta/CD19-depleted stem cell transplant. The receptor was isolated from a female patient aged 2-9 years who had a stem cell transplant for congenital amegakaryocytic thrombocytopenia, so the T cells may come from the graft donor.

The DNA sequence reads TGCGCCAGCAGCTTGGCAAGTATGAACACTGAAGCTTTCTTT. It encodes CASSLASMNTEAFF. In this chain, TRBV5-1 is recombined with TRBJ1-1, with an unclear D gene assignment. Reading from cysteine to phenylalanine, the CDR3 counts 14 amino acids. Left in the record is the CDR3 DNA by itself, 42 bases read in frame from the first base. CDR1 and CDR2 were assigned from the germline V gene as SGHRS and YFSETQ. The V end loses 0 bases and the J end loses 0 bases, and a stretch of 6 bases separates them.